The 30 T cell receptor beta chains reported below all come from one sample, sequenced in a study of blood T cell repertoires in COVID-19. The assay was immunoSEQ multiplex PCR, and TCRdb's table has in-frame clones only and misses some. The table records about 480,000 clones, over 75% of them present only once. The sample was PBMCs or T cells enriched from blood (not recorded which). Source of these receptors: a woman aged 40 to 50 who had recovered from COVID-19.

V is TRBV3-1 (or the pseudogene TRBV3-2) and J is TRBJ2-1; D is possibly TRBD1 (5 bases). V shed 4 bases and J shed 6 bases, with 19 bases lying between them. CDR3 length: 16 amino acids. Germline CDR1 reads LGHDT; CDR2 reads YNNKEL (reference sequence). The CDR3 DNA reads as TGTGCCAGCAGCCCCCCAGGGTCCCCCGGCTCCAATGAGCAGTTCTTC. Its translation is CASSPPGSPGSNEQFF.

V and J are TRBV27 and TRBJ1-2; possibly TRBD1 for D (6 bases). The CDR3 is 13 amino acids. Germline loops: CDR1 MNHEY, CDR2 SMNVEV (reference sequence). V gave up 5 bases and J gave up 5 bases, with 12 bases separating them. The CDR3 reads CASSPRGGYGYTF. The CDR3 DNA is TGTGCCAGCAGTCCCAGGGGTGGGTATGGCTACACCTTC.

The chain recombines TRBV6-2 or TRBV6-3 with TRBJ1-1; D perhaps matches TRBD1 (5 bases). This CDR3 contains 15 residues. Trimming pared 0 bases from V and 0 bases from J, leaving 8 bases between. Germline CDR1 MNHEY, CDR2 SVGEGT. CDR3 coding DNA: TGTGCCAGCAGTTACTCCGGACAAATGAACACTGAAGCTTTCTTT. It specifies CASSYSGQMNTEAFF.

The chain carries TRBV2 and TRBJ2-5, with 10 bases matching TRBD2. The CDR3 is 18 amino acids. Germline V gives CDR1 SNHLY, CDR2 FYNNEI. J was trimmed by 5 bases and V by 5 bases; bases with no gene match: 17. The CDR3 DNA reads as TGTGCCAGCAGTAAAATAGCGGGAGGTTTGCTATCAGGGGAGACCCAGTACTTC. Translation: CASSKIAGGLLSGETQYF.

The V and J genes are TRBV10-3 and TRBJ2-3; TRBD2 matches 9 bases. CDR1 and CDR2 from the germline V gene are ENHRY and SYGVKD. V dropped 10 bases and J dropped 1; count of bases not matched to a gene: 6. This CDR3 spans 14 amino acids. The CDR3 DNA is TGTGCCACTGCGGGAGGGGGGGGCACAGATACGCAGTATTTT. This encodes CATAGGGGTDTQYF.

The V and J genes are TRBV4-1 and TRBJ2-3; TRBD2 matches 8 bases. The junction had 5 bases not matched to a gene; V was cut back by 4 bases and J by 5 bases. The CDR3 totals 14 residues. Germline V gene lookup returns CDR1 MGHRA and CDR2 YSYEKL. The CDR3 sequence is CASSLREGGDTQYF. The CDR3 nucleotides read TGCGCCAGCAGCCTACGGGAGGGAGGAGATACGCAGTATTTT.

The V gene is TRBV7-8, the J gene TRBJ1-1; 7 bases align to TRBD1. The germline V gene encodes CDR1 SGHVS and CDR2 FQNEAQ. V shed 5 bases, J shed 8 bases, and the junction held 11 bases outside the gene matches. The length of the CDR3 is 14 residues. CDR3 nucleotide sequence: TGTGCCAGCAGCGCCCTTTCCGCCAGGGGGGAAGCTTTCTTT. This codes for CASSALSARGEAFF.

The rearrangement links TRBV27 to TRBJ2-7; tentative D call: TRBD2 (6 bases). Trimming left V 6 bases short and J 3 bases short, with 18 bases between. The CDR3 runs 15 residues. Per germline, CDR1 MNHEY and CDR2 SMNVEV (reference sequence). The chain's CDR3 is CASSPYEGGGYEQYF. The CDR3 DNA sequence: TGTGCCAGCAGCCCTTACGAGGGAGGAGGCTACGAGCAGTACTTC.

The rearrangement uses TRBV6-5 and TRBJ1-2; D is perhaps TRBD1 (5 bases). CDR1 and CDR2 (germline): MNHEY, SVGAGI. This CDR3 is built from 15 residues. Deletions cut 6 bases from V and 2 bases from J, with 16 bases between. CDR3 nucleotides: TGTGCCAGCAGCCTAGCGGGGGAAAGAAACTATGGCTACACCTTC. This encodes CASSLAGERNYGYTF.

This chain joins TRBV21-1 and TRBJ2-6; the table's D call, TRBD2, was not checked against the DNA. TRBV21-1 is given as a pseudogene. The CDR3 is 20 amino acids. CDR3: CASSKALGLAGPSGANVLTF. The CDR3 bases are TGTGCCAGCAGCAAAGCGCTGGGACTAGCGGGCCCCTCTGGGGCCAACGTCCTGACTTTC.

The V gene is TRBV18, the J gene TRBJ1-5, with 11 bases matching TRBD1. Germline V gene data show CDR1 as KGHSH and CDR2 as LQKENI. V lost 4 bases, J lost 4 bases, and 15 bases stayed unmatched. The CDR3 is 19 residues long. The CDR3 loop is CASSLLPGGQGVANQPQHF. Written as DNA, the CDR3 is TGTGCCAGCTCACTATTACCCGGGGGACAGGGGGTTGCGAATCAGCCCCAGCATTTT.

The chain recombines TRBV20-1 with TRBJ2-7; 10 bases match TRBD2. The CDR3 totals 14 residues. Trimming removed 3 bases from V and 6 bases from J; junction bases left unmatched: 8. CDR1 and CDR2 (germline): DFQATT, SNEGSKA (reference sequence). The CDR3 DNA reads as TGCAGTGCTAGTTTGGCTAGCGGGAGTACCGAGCAGTACTTC. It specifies CSASLASGSTEQYF.

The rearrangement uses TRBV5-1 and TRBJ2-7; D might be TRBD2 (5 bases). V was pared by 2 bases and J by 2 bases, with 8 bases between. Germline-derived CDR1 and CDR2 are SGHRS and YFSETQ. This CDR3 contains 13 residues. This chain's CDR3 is CASSFPGTYEQYF. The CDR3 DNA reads TGCGCCAGCAGCTTTCCGGGAACCTACGAGCAGTACTTC.

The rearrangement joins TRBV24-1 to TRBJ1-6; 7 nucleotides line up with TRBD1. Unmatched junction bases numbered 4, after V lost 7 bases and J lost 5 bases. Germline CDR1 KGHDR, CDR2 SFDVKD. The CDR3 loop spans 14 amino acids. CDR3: CATSAGTDNSPLHF. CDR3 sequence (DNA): TGTGCCACCAGCGCCGGGACAGATAATTCACCCCTCCACTTT.

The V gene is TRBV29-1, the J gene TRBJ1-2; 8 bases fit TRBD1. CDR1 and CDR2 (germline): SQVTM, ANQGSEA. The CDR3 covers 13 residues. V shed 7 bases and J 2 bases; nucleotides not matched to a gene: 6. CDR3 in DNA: TGCAGCGCTAGGGGACAGGCAAACTATGGCTACACCTTC. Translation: CSARGQANYGYTF.

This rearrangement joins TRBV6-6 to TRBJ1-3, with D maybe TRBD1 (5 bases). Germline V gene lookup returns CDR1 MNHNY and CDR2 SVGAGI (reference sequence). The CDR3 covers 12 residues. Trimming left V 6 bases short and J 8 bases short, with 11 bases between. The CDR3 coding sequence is TGTGCCAGCAGCCCAGGGTTAGACACCATATATTTT. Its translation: CASSPGLDTIYF.

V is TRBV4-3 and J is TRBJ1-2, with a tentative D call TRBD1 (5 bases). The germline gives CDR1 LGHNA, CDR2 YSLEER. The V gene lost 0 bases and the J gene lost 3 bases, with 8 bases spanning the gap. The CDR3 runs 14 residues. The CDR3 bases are TGCGCCAGCAGCCAAGAGCAGGGCCACTATGGCTACACCTTC. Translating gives CASSQEQGHYGYTF.

The CDR3: CASSLPVTGEETQYF. In nucleotides, the CDR3 is TGTGCCAGCAGCTTACCCGTTACGGGAGAGGAGACCCAGTACTTC. The rearrangement joins TRBV7-9 to TRBJ2-5, with a tentative D call TRBD2 (6 bases). This CDR3 has 15 amino acids. Germline V gene data show CDR1 as SEHNR and CDR2 as FQNEAQ (reference sequence). Trimming cost V 2 bases and J 5 bases, with 15 bases left between them.

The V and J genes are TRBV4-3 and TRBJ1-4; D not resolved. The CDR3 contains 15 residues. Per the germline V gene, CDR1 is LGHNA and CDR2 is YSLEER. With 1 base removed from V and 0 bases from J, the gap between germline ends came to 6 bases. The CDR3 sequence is CASSQGGTTNEKLFF. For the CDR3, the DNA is TGCGCCAGCAGCCAAGGAGGGACAACTAATGAAAAACTGTTTTTT.

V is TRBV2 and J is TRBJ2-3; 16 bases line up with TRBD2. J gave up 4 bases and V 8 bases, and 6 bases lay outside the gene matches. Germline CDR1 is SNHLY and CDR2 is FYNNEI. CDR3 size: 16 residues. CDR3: CASGTSGRALPDTQYF. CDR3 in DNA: TGTGCCAGCGGGACTAGCGGGAGGGCCCTGCCAGATACGCAGTATTTT. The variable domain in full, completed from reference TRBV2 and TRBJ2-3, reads EPEVTQTPSHQVTQMGQEVILRCVPISNHLYFYWYRQILGQKVEFLVSFYNNEISEKSEIFDDQFSVERPDGSNFTLKIRSTKLEDSAMYFCASGTSGRALPDTQYFGPGTRLTVL.

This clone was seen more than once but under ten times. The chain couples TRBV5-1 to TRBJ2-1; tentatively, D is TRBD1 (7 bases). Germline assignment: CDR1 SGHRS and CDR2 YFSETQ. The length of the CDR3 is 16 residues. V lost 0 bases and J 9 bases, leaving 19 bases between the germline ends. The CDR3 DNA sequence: TGCGCCAGCAGCTTGGGCCGCAGGGGGGCAGAAAGTGAGCAGTTCTTC. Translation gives CASSLGRRGAESEQFF.

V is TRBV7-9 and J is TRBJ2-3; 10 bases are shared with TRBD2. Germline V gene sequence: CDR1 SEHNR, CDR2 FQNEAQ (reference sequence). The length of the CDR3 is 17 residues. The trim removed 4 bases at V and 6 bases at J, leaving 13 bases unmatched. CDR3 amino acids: CASSWVSQAGGPDTQYF. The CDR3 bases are TGTGCCAGCAGCTGGGTGAGTCAAGCGGGAGGGCCGGATACGCAGTATTTT.

The CDR3 is CSGSSAVPGLVSSYEQYF. The CDR3, as DNA: TGCAGCGGGTCCTCTGCCGTGCCGGGACTAGTTTCCTCCTACGAGCAGTACTTC. This rearrangement joins TRBV29-1 to TRBJ2-7; 8 bases map to TRBD2. From germline, CDR1 is SQVTM and CDR2 ANQGSEA. The CDR3 length is 18 residues. J lost 0 bases, V lost 7 bases, and 20 bases had no gene match.

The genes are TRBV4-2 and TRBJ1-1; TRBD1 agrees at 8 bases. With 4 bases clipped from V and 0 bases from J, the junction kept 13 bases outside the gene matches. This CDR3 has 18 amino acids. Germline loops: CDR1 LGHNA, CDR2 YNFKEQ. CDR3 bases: TGTGCCAGCAGCCGGGGGACCGGGACAGGAAGTATGAACACTGAAGCTTTCTTT. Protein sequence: CASSRGTGTGSMNTEAFF.

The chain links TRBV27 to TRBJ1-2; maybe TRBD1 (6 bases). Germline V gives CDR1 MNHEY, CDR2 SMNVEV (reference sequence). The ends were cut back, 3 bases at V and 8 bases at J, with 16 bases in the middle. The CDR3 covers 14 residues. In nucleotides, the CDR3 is TGTGCCAGCAGTTTCTTGGGGGCAACGGGCGGCTACACCTTC. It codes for CASSFLGATGGYTF.

CDR3 sequence (DNA): TGTGCCAGTAGTATAGACATCCGAGGATATGGCTACACCTTC. Translation gives CASSIDIRGYGYTF. The rearrangement uses TRBV19 and TRBJ1-2; D remains ambiguous. CDR1 is LNHDA, CDR2 SQIVND, per germline (reference sequence). This CDR3 is built from 14 residues. Trimming pared 0 bases from V and 5 bases from J, leaving 10 bases between. Together with reference TRBV19 and TRBJ1-2, the CDR3 gives the full variable domain: DGGITQSPKYLFRKEGQNVTLSCEQNLNHDAMYWYRQDPGQGLRLIYYSQIVNDFQKGDIAEGYSVSREKKESFPLTVTSAQKNPTAFYLCASSIDIRGYGYTFGSGTRLTVV.

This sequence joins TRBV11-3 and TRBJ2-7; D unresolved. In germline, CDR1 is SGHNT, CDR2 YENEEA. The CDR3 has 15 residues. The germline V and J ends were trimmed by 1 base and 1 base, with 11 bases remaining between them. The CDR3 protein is CASSLASQLSYEQYF. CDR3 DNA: TGTGCCAGCAGCTTAGCCTCTCAGTTGTCCTACGAGCAGTACTTC.

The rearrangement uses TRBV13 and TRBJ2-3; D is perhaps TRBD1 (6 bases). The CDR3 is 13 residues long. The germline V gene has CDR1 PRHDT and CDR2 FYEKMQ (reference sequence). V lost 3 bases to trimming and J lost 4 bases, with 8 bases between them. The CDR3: CASSFSGADTQYF. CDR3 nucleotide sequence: TGTGCCAGCAGCTTTTCAGGGGCAGATACGCAGTATTTT.

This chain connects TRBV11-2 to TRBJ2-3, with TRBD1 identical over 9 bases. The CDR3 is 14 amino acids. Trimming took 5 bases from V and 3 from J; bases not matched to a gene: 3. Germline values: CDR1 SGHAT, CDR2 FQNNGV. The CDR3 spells CASSTGTGTDTQYF. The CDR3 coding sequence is TGTGCCAGCAGCACCGGGACAGGGACAGATACGCAGTATTTT.

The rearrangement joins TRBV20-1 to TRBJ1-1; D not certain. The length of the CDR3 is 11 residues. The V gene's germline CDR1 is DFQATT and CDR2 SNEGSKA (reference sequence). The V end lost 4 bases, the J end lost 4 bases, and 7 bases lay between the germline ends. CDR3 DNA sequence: TGCAGTGCTAATGAGGCCACTGAAGCTTTCTTT. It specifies CSANEATEAFF.